This TCR beta chain appears in the sequencing data of a study of identical twins. Study conclusions and caveats: Models underestimated TCR alpha sharing (out-of-frame) in monozygotic twins. Zero-insertion findings could be partly confounded by invariant cells (MAIT and iNKT cells). Insertions were fewer in abundant cord blood beta clonotypes, whereas memory repertoires showed none of this pattern.

This clonotype has a handful of counts. The antigen remains unidentified. Carrying unique molecular identifiers, the cDNA also gained a universal primer site through template switching. One entry per CDR3 protein, called by TCRdb with MiXCR from the 5' RACE reads. The table has about 530,000 distinct CDR3 sequences, approximately 20% seen once. The same specimen was also included in a second study, on yellow fever vaccine responses in identical twins.

The sequenced sample was CD4+ T cells sorted from blood. This clonotype was obtained from a young woman in good health.

CDR3 nucleotide sequence: TGTGCCAGCAGCACGACAGGACTGCCGCGAAATGAAAAACTGTTTTTT. It yields the protein CASSTTGLPRNEKLFF. The chain has TRBV12-3 or TRBV12-4 and TRBJ1-4; TRBD1 might be the D (6 bases). V shed 6 bases and J shed 5 bases, with 19 bases lying between them. This CDR3 comprises 16 residues.